This passage covers 7 T cell receptor beta chains from one sample sequenced in a study of T cells after yellow fever vaccination. TCRdb fed the 5' RACE reads into MiXCR, producing one record per CDR3 protein. Altogether about 300,000 distinct CDR3 sequences are present, around 7% being singletons, with the ten largest covering roughly a sixth. This specimen was PBMCs, taken roughly 47 days after the first yellow fever vaccination. These receptors all stem from a man aged 18 to 30 who received the YFV17D yellow fever vaccine.

The genes are TRBV10-2 and TRBJ1-2; 8 nucleotides match TRBD1. Germline CDR1 WSHSY, CDR2 SAAADI. There are 14 residues in the CDR3. Trimming at V came to 2 bases and at J to 1 base, leaving 0 bases not matched to a gene. The DNA for the CDR3 is TGCGCCAGCAGTGAGGGACAGGGTAACTATGGCTACACCTTC. This gives the protein CASSEGQGNYGYTF.

Many counts were recorded for this clonotype. The genes are TRBV29-1 and TRBJ1-2; maybe TRBD1 (6 bases). Germline lookup yields CDR1 SQVTM and CDR2 ANQGSEA. The CDR3 runs 13 residues. The V gene lost 8 bases and the J gene lost 0 bases, with 13 bases spanning the gap. The CDR3 DNA sequence: TGCAGCACTTTAGGGGACACTAACTATGGCTACACCTTC. Translated, it gives CSTLGDTNYGYTF.

CDR3 amino acids: CSASPGNTIYF. The CDR3 DNA follows: TGCAGTGCTAGTCCTGGAAACACCATATATTTT. The gene calls are TRBV20-1 and TRBJ1-3; the D is unclear. Looked up from germline, CDR1 is DFQATT and CDR2 is SNEGSKA (reference sequence). V lost 3 bases and J lost 2, with 2 bases in between. The CDR3 consists of 11 residues.

The chain joins TRBV7-2 to TRBJ2-7; 7 bases align to TRBD2. CDR3 length: 15 residues. Trimming cost V 3 bases and J 6 bases; bases outside gene matches: 11. CDR1 is SGHTA and CDR2 is FQGNSA in the germline V gene. The CDR3 reads CASSFGGGKLVEQYF. In nucleotides, the CDR3 is TGTGCCAGCAGCTTTGGCGGGGGAAAGTTAGTCGAGCAGTACTTC.

This clonotype has a handful of counts. The chain couples TRBV6-2 or TRBV6-3 to TRBJ2-1; D might be TRBD1 or TRBD2, each matching 5 bases. Looked up from germline, CDR1 is MNHEY and CDR2 is SVGEGT. This CDR3 region has 13 residues. Trimming removed 4 bases at V and 6 bases at J, with 10 bases between. CDR3 residues: CASSFKGSNEQFF. The CDR3 DNA reads TGTGCCAGCAGTTTTAAGGGGAGCAATGAGCAGTTCTTC.

J is TRBJ2-7 and V is TRBV5-1, with 10 bases identical to TRBD1. The CDR3 covers 16 residues. Trimming removed 0 bases from V and 5 bases from J; junction bases left unmatched: 8. Germline CDR1 reads SGHRS; CDR2 reads YFSETQ. DNA for the CDR3: TGCGCCAGCAGCTTGGTACCGGGGACAGGGGCCAACGAGCAGTACGTC. Its translation is CASSLVPGTGANEQYV.

This clonotype was counted only a few times. V is TRBV7-8 and J is TRBJ1-6; a weak D match, TRBD1 (6 bases). Germline V CDR1 and CDR2: SGHVS, FQNEAQ. This CDR3 is 15 amino acids long. The germline V and J ends were trimmed by 5 bases and 7 bases, with 15 bases remaining between them. The CDR3, as DNA: TGTGCCAGCAGCGCAAGCCCACAGGGCAATTCACCCCTCCACTTT. Translating it yields CASSASPQGNSPLHF.